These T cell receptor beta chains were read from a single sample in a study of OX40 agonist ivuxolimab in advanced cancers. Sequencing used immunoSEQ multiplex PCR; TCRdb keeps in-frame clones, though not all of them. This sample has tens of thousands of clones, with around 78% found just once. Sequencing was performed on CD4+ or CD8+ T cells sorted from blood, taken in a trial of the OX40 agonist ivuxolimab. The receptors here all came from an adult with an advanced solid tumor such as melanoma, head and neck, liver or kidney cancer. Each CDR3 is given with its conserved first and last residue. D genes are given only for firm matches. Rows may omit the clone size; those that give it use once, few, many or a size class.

TGTGCCAGCAGCGTTACCGGGACACCGACCGGGGCCAACGTCCTGACTTTC	CASSVTGTPTGANVLTF	medium-sized	TRBJ2-6	TRBV9	17	-
TGTGCCAGCCTTGGTAGGTACGAGCAGTACTTC	CASLGRYEQYF	-	TRBJ2-7	TRBV7-8	11	-
TGTGCCAGCAGTCGTAGCGAAGACCACAATGAGCAGTTCTTC	CASSRSEDHNEQFF	once	TRBJ2-1	TRBV27	14	-
TGTGCCAGTAGTATACAACTAGTTGCAGATACGCAGTATTTT	CASSIQLVADTQYF	-	TRBJ2-3	TRBV19	14	-
TGTGCCAGCACCCTGGAGGGGGGGTCCTACGAGCAGTACTTC	CASTLEGGSYEQYF	-	TRBJ2-7	TRBV2	14	-
TGTGCCAGCAGTTACTCCAGGGGAACTGAAGCTTTCTTT	CASSYSRGTEAFF	few	TRBJ1-1	TRBV6-6	13	-
TGCGCCAGCAGTGGACAGGGGACCGAGCAGTTCTTC	CASSGQGTEQFF	-	TRBJ2-1	TRBV10-2	12	TRBD1
TGTGCCAGCTCACCAAAAGTTGTAAAGGGCAATCAGCCCCAGCATTTT	CASSPKVVKGNQPQHF	-	TRBJ1-5	TRBV18	16	-
TGCAGCGCCCGCGTTGTGTGGCAGTGGGTACTCCGGGGGGCCGGGTTTGAGCAGTTCTTC	CSARVVWQWVLRGAGFEQFF	-	TRBJ2-1	TRBV29-1	20	-
TGTGCCAGCAGCTCCCGACACGCCTACGAGCAGTACTTC	CASSSRHAYEQYF	-	TRBJ2-7	TRBV7-2	13	-
TGTGCCAGCAGCAAGTCAAGCGTAACCACCGGGGAGCTGTTTTTT	CASSKSSVTTGELFF	-	TRBJ2-2	TRBV5-4	15	-
TGTGCCAGCAGTTCGGAGCCCCGGTCGGGCACCGGGGAGCTGTTTTTT	CASSSEPRSGTGELFF	-	TRBJ2-2	TRBV6-6	16	-
TGTGCCAGCAGTGAAGTCGGCGGTGGCGAGCAGTACTTC	CASSEVGGGEQYF	-	TRBJ2-7	TRBV2	13	-
TGTGCCATCAGCCTAGGGCAGGAAAACAATCAGCCCCAGCATTTT	CAISLGQENNQPQHF	-	TRBJ1-5	TRBV10-3	15	-
TGTGCCAGCATCCCCCACGGGGTCTCTAGCTCTGGAAACACCATATATTTT	CASIPHGVSSSGNTIYF	once	TRBJ1-3	TRBV28	17	-
TGTGCCAGCAGCAGGGGAGCTCCCATCGATGGCTACACCTTC	CASSRGAPIDGYTF	-	TRBJ1-2	TRBV5-6	14	-
TGTGCTACTACCAGTGGTCTTAATCAGCCCCAGCATTTT	CATTSGLNQPQHF	-	TRBJ1-5	TRBV7-9	13	-
TGTGCCAGCAGTCCCCAGTTCCTCTCTGGAAACACCATATATTTT	CASSPQFLSGNTIYF	-	TRBJ1-3	TRBV28	15	-
TGTGCCAGCAGTTTACCGGGGGCGGGTTCACCCCTCCACTTT	CASSLPGAGSPLHF	-	TRBJ1-6	TRBV28	14	-
TGTGCCAGCAGCGTCGGACAGGCGGTGGGCTACACCTTC	CASSVGQAVGYTF	-	TRBJ1-2	TRBV11-3	13	TRBD1
TGTGCCTGGAGTAAGGACACCAGGAACACTGAAGCTTTCTTT	CAWSKDTRNTEAFF	-	TRBJ1-1	TRBV30	14	-
TGTGCCAGCAGCCGACAGGGGGCCCTCACAGATACGCAGTATTTT	CASSRQGALTDTQYF	-	TRBJ2-3	TRBV7-2	15	TRBD1
TGTGCCAGCAGCTTAGGACTTGACAATGAGCAGTTCTTC	CASSLGLDNEQFF	-	TRBJ2-1	TRBV11-2	13	-
TGCGCCAGCAGTCGTCGCCGGGACAGGGTAACAGATACGCAGTATTTT	CASSRRRDRVTDTQYF	-	TRBJ2-3	TRBV4-1	16	TRBD1
TGCGCCAGCGGCGTAGGGGAGGTCGTATACGAGCAGTACTTC	CASGVGEVVYEQYF	-	TRBJ2-7	TRBV5-1	14	-
TGTGCCACCTCTAGGATTCGAGGGCAAGGATCGAGCAATCAGCCCCAGCATTTT	CATSRIRGQGSSNQPQHF	-	TRBJ1-5	TRBV19	18	-
TGTGCCAGTAGACCCCAGGAGGCACGAGGCTACACCTTC	CASRPQEARGYTF	-	TRBJ1-2	TRBV19	13	-